One T cell receptor (beta chain) is described in this entry. Repertoires were generated with immunoSEQ multiplex PCR, while TCRdb's copy carries only in-frame clones and drops some. The data show some 170,000 clones, with approximately 88% seen just once and 9.1% held by the top ten. Per germline, CDR1 SGHVS and CDR2 FNYEAQ. This CDR3 comprises 15 residues. Germline trimming cut 5 bases from V and 1 base from J; bases unmatched to any gene: 4. These data belong to a study of blood T cell repertoires in COVID-19. Overall study: PBMCs, B-cell-depleted T cells, or T cells were the source of the cDNA or gDNA that made up the material.

The V call is TRBV7-6, the J call TRBJ2-2, with 7 bases lining up with TRBD1. The sequence was collected from a woman aged 80 or over with active or convalescent COVID-19. Sequencing was done on a sample of peripheral blood. CDR3 nucleotide sequence: TGTGCCAGCAGCCCCCAGGGGGTGAACACCGGGGAGCTGTTTTTT. It translates to CASSPQGVNTGELFF.